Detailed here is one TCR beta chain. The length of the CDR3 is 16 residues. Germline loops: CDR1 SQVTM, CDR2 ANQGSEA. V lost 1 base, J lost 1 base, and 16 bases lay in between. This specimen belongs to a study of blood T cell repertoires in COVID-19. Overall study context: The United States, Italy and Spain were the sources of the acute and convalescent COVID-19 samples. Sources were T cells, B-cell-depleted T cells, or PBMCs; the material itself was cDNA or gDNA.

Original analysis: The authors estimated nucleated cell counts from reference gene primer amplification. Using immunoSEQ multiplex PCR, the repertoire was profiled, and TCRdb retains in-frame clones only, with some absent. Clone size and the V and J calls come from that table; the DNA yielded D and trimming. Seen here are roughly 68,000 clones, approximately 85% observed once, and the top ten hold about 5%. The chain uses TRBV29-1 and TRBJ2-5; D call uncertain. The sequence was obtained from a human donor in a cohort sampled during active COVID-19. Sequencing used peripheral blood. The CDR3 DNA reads TGCAGCGTTGAAGGGCAGCGAAGGATTATCCAAGAGACCCAGTACTTC. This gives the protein CSVEGQRRIIQETQYF.